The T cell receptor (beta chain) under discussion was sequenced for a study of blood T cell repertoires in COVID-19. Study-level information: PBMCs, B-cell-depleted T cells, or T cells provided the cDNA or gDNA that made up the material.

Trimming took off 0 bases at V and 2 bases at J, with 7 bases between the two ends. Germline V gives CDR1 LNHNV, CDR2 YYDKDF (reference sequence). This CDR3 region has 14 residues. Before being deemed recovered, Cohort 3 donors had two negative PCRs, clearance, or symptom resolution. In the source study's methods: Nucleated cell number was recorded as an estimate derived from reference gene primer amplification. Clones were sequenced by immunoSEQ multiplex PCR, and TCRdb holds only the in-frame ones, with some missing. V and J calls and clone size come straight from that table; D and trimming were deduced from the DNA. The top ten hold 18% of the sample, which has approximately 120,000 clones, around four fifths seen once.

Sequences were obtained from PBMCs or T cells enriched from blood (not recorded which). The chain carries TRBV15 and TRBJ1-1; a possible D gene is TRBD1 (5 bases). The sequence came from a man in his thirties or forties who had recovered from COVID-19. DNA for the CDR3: TGTGCCACCAGCAGAGAAAGGGGCAACACTGAAGCTTTCTTT. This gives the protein CATSRERGNTEAFF.